This TCR beta chain was found in a study of shared clonotypes between healthy human individuals. General study findings and limits: Though the depth was large, rarefaction showed that sorted-subset sequencing was incomplete. Generation probability values for non-shared clonotypes were lower than those for clonotypes shared by all four donors. A handful of donors showed sharing of roughly 5% of naive CD4 clonotypes.

About this clone itself: Its target is unknown.

The germline V gene has CDR1 MGHRA and CDR2 YSYEKL. This CDR3 spans 16 amino acids. Per the study methods: ImmunoSEQ only sent back junction sequences with no quality scores, so filtering was done differently. Some clones are missing from TCRdb's copy, which holds only in-frame ones; the method was immunoSEQ multiplex PCR. From that table come the V and J calls and clone size; the DNA was used to work out D and trimming. Of about 2.3 million clones in the sample, more than 85% are singletons; the top ten hold around 0.4%. The TCR originated in a man between 18 and 35 years old in good health. Some clones in this sample may be carry-over from other donors' samples. Input material: naive CD4+ T cells from PBMCs. Subset of the sample: CD45RA+ positively selected. V and J are TRBV4-1 and TRBJ2-5, with 10 bases identical to TRBD1. The closer fit of TRBJ2-7 to the DNA end suggests the J call may be wrong. This CDR3 is CASSQAGTGVPYEQYF. The CDR3 region has the DNA TGCGCCAGCAGCCAAGCCGGGACAGGGGTCCCCTACGAGCAGTACTTC.